These T cell receptor beta chains were read from a single sample in a study of shared T cell receptors in the human thymus. Clones were sequenced by immunoSEQ multiplex PCR, and TCRdb holds only the in-frame ones, with some missing. The sample has hundreds of thousands of clones; 80% to 90% are singletons. These sequences were also reported in another study, on human thymus T cells.

The source material was thymocytes. The source of these receptors is a girl under three years old with a congenital heart defect. The CDR3 runs from the conserved cysteine through the conserved F or W. Fields, in order: V gene, J gene, clone size, CDR3 length, D gene, CDR3 protein. D genes are given only for firm matches. Some rows mark clone size as missing; the rest say once, few, many or name a class of expanded clone.

V: TRBV28
J: TRBJ2-7
size: .
length: 15
D: TRBD1
CDR3: CASSLPGTGAYEQYF

V: TRBV10-3
J: TRBJ1-2
size: .
length: 14
D: TRBD1
CDR3: CAISGGNRGKGYTF

V: TRBV12-5
J: TRBJ2-3
size: .
length: 17
D: .
CDR3: CASGLGRTGKGADTQYF

V: TRBV19
J: TRBJ1-4
size: .
length: 14
D: TRBD1
CDR3: CASSDRERGEKLFF

V: TRBV7-2
J: TRBJ1-4
size: .
length: 15
D: .
CDR3: CASSLSGAVNEKLFF

V: TRBV5-1
J: TRBJ2-1
size: .
length: 15
D: TRBD2
CDR3: CASSPSGGAYHEQFF

V: TRBV6-5
J: TRBJ1-4
size: .
length: 14
D: TRBD1
CDR3: CASSSDRVDEKLFF

V: TRBV6-1
J: TRBJ2-7
size: .
length: 18
D: TRBD1
CDR3: CASSGLGQRGSTYYEQYF

V: TRBV4-1
J: TRBJ2-7
size: once
length: 14
D: .
CDR3: CASSQADRAYEQYF

V: TRBV9
J: TRBJ1-2
size: .
length: 13
D: .
CDR3: CASSSSLSDGYTF

V: TRBV7-9
J: TRBJ1-4
size: .
length: 15
D: .
CDR3: CASSLATGSNEKLFF

V: TRBV9
J: TRBJ2-5
size: .
length: 14
D: .
CDR3: CASSVDGRRETQYF

V: TRBV7-6
J: TRBJ1-3
size: .
length: 12
D: .
CDR3: CASSPMGNTIYF

V: TRBV30
J: TRBJ1-5
size: once
length: 22
D: .
CDR3: CAWSFGLQTWPKALSSNQPQHF

V: TRBV19
J: TRBJ1-2
size: few
length: 13
D: TRBD1
CDR3: CASSATGGLGYTF

V: TRBV5-4
J: TRBJ1-2
size: .
length: 17
D: .
CDR3: CASIWGQRGGCVYGYTF

V: TRBV5-1
J: TRBJ1-1
size: .
length: 13
D: .
CDR3: CASSLTANTEAFF

V: TRBV20-1
J: TRBJ2-4
size: .
length: 11
D: .
CDR3: CSAQAKNIQYF

V: TRBV5-1
J: TRBJ1-1
size: .
length: 15
D: .
CDR3: CASSLGFYRETEAFF

V: TRBV29-1
J: TRBJ1-3
size: .
length: 15
D: .
CDR3: CSPDLRWRAGNTIYF

V: TRBV4-1
J: TRBJ1-2
size: .
length: 15
D: .
CDR3: CASSQDCRAYYGYTF

V: TRBV7-2
J: TRBJ2-7
size: .
length: 15
D: TRBD1
CDR3: CASSSGQGVFYEQYF

V: TRBV2
J: TRBJ2-1
size: .
length: 17
D: .
CDR3: CASSGGLPRVGDNEQFF

V: TRBV6-1
J: TRBJ2-7
size: .
length: 15
D: .
CDR3: CASRNREFLSYEQYF

V: TRBV21-1
J: TRBJ1-2
size: few
length: 13
D: .
CDR3: CASSWTASNGYTF

V: TRBV27
J: TRBJ1-5
size: .
length: 13
D: TRBD1
CDR3: CASSDRVNQPQHF

V: TRBV27
J: TRBJ2-7
size: few
length: 14
D: .
CDR3: CASRPTSSSYEQYF

V: TRBV25-1
J: TRBJ1-2
size: .
length: 13
D: .
CDR3: CASSESGGDGYTF

V: TRBV11-3
J: TRBJ1-5
size: .
length: 13
D: .
CDR3: CASSRPEDQPQHF

V: TRBV6-4
J: TRBJ1-2
size: .
length: 16
D: TRBD1
CDR3: CASRHPPRQGLYGYTF

V: TRBV5-1
J: TRBJ2-3
size: few
length: 16
D: .
CDR3: CASSLGRGESTDTQYF

V: TRBV5-8
J: TRBJ2-7
size: few
length: 16
D: .
CDR3: CASSLSRGPGSYEQYF

V: TRBV14
J: TRBJ2-4
size: .
length: 17
D: .
CDR3: CASSQDKGDIAKNIQYF